This T cell receptor (beta chain) is drawn from a study of blood T cell repertoires in COVID-19. Study context: Researchers got acute and convalescent COVID-19 samples from the United States, Italy and Spain. Sources were T cells, B-cell-depleted T cells, or PBMCs; the material itself was cDNA or gDNA.

Per the study methods: Estimates of nucleated cell counts were drawn from the amplification of reference gene primers. TCRdb's table, derived via immunoSEQ multiplex PCR, lists solely in-frame clones and lacks some. V and J calls and clone size are those listed in that table; D and trimming were worked out from the DNA. Among approximately 240,000 clones listed, 65% to 90% were seen once. The germline gives CDR1 SGHTA, CDR2 FQGNSA. The CDR3 extends over 17 amino acids. Trimming cost V 1 base and J 1 base; bases outside gene matches: 5. The genes are TRBV7-2 and TRBJ2-3; 10 positions match TRBD2. The clonotype originates from a woman over 75 with active or convalescent COVID-19. Material for sequencing was peripheral blood. CDR3 amino acids: CASSLESLAGGTDTQYF. Written as DNA, the CDR3 is TGTGCCAGCAGCTTAGAGTCTCTAGCGGGGGGCACAGATACGCAGTATTTT.